This TCR beta chain came from a study of blood T cell repertoires in COVID-19 (dated by TCRdb to the early 2020s). The study in broad terms: Samples from collaborators originated in the United States, Italy and Spain and spanned both the acute and convalescent phases of COVID-19. The material from the prospective study consisted of cDNA or gDNA derived from T cells, B-cell-depleted T cells, or PBMCs. Deeply sampled blood TCRbeta repertoires from subjects exposed to, actively infected with, or recovered from COVID-19 were included in the dataset. A freely available public database, intended as a resource for researchers studying the immune response to SARS-CoV-2, is where the repertoires were released. The samples were drawn from the first 160 participants of the ongoing ImmuneRACE study and from about 1,200 subjects provided by 6 global collaborators. A de-identified subject ID, COVID-19 status, age in years and sex were almost always included in the sample metadata. Where HLA class I and class II types were available, the types were taken from metadata supplied by the sample provider, not from assay-based typing. Paper-wide results and their limitations: The amount of clinical and demographic metadata varied by source and participant and was provided uncurated.

In regard to this clone: The antigen it binds to is not known. No much larger clone is present one base from it, and per-base qualities are unavailable.

The germline V gene (reference sequence) specifies LGHDT as CDR1 and YNNKEL as CDR2. At the junction V is shortened by 1 base and J by 2 bases; bases outside the gene matches: 1. Including the terminal cysteine and phenylalanine, the CDR3 comprises 14 residues. Only CDR3 DNA is held: 42 bases, read in frame from base 1. Participants in the prospective study were enrolled through a virtual design, were aged about 18 to 89 years, and lived in roughly 26 United States geographic areas. To assign participants to cohorts, the prospective study relied on clinical history that participants themselves reported in a screening survey and a study questionnaire. For ImmuneRACE Cohort 3, a participant was defined as recovered based on two consecutive negative NP/OP PCR tests, clearance by a healthcare professional, or resolution of symptoms. Mobile phlebotomists in the prospective study collected whole blood, serum and a nasopharyngeal or oropharyngeal swab from every participant. Additional blood draws and questionnaires over an approximately 2-month period could optionally be provided by prospective study participants. Blood samples from the prospective study were shipped frozen or at room temperature prior to DNA extraction.

TCRbeta CDR3 regions were amplified from genomic DNA by means of the immunoSEQ Assay, a bias-controlled multiplex PCR. Per the original workflow: Within the assay, amplification of reference gene primers was used to estimate how many nucleated cells each sample contained. Sequence reads were collapsed and filtered to measure the absolute abundance of every unique TCRbeta CDR3 rearrangement. For each sample, productive Simpson clonality was calculated as the square root of Simpson's diversity index over productive rearrangements. The table comes from immuneACCESS by way of TCRdb, which keeps in-frame sequences with V and J called. Part of the clones is missing from these tables; in studies checked, under half for an unresolved V gene and the rest for unknown reasons. The V and J calls and clone size were taken over from that table, and D and trimming were inferred from the DNA. The sample contains 500,000 or so clones, roughly 87% of them found a single time. The ten largest account for roughly 0.7% of the sample.

The TCR comes from a woman between 18 and 29 years old who had recovered from COVID-19. Sample: PBMCs or T cells enriched from blood (not recorded which). This chain is built from TRBV3-1 (or the pseudogene TRBV3-2) and TRBJ2-7, with TRBD1 identical over 8 junction bases. The nucleotides read TGTGCCAGCAGCCAAGGGACAGGGACCTACGAGCAGTACTTC. It specifies CASSQGTGTYEQYF.